Here is one T cell receptor beta chain with its context. The specificity of this receptor is unknown. No much larger clone is present one base from it, and per-base qualities are unavailable. The entry originates in a study of blood T cell repertoires in COVID-19 (dated by TCRdb to about 2020). Describing the broader study: The collaborator samples originated in the United States, Italy and Spain and spanned the acute and convalescent phases of COVID-19. Where HLA class I and class II types were available, the types were taken from metadata supplied by the sample provider, not from assay-based typing. Samples came from the ongoing ImmuneRACE study (first 160 participants) plus 1,254 subjects from 6 global collaborators. The material from the prospective study consisted of cDNA or gDNA derived from T cells, B-cell-depleted T cells, or PBMCs. Nearly every sample came with metadata listing a de-identified subject ID, COVID-19 status, age in years and sex. Subjects who had been exposed to COVID-19, were actively infected with it, or had recovered from it provided the deeply sampled blood TCRbeta repertoires that made up the dataset. The repertoires were made available in a free public database intended to serve as a resource for research on the immune response to SARS-CoV-2.

The CDR3, cysteine through phenylalanine, is 15 amino acids long. Only the CDR3 DNA stays, 45 bases, in frame from base 1. Here V drops 5 bases and J drops 6 bases, and the junction holds 8 bases not matched to any gene. Reading the germline V gene (reference sequence) gives CDR1 SEHNR and CDR2 FQNEAQ. The study at large found these results: The amount of clinical and demographic metadata varied by source and participant and was provided uncurated.

Whole blood was collected in K2EDTA tubes by collaborating institutions according to the institutions' own protocols. Collaborator samples were shipped for TCRbeta analysis as frozen whole blood, isolated PBMCs, or DNA extracted from either sample type. TCRbeta CDR3 regions were amplified from genomic DNA by means of the immunoSEQ Assay, a bias-controlled multiplex PCR. For the original study's pipeline: The number of nucleated cells in each sample was estimated by amplification of reference gene primers within the assay. To quantify the absolute abundance of each unique TCRbeta CDR3 rearrangement, sequence reads were collapsed and filtered. For each sample, productive Simpson clonality was calculated as the square root of Simpson's diversity index across productive rearrangements. The immuneACCESS repertoire file appears here via TCRdb, limited to in-frame rearrangements. These files lack a portion of the clones; in checked studies, under half of the deficit traces to unresolved V genes, and the cause of the others is not known. Clone size and the V and J calls come from that table; the DNA yielded D and trimming. Recorded for this sample are 35,000 to 50,000 clones; 75% to 90% of them occurred a single time. Jointly, the top ten make up 1% to 1.5% of the sample.

The V and J segments used are TRBV7-9 and TRBJ2-7; 12 bases in the junction line up with TRBD2. The sample taken for sequencing was peripheral blood. The receptor's source is a woman in her thirties or forties with acute or convalescent COVID-19. Here is the DNA: TGTGCCAGCAGCCTCTCAGGACTAGCGGGATCCGAGCAGTACTTC. Translated, it gives CASSLSGLAGSEQYF.